This T cell receptor beta chain was identified in a study of T cells in Graves' hyperthyroidism and ophthalmopathy. About the research overall: Peripheral blood was drawn at first diagnosis, prior to all treatment. General observations from the study: Ophthalmopathy was separated from stable hyperthyroidism by a 13 V-J model.

The study based diagnoses on clinical symptoms, serum thyroxine and TRAb, thyroid ultrasound and orbital computed tomography. Initially, at the first diagnosis of hyperthyroidism and before any ophthalmopathy symptoms, blood was sampled. Template material for amplifying TCR beta CDR3 regions consisted of RNA transcripts. In the first-round RT-PCR of the TCR CDR3, the HTBI primer set was used. MiXCR, applied by TCRdb to the multiplex PCR reads, yields one record per CDR3 protein. The table has over 200,000 distinct CDR3 sequences, more than 14% seen once. CDR3 length: 13 residues. CDR1 is SNHLY, CDR2 FYNNEI, per germline. Trimming at V came to 6 bases and at J to 5 bases, leaving 3 bases not matched to a gene. This clonotype was detected ten times or more. Its target is not known.

Sequenced sample: blood. The V and J genes are TRBV2 and TRBJ2-2; 7 nucleotides align to TRBD2. The clonotype was recovered from a woman in her thirties or forties with Graves' hyperthyroidism that later progressed to Graves' ophthalmopathy. The DNA of the CDR3 is TGTGCCAGCAGGAGGGAGGGAACCGGGGAGCTGTTTTTT. Translation gives CASRREGTGELFF. Drawing the rest from reference TRBV2 and TRBJ2-2, the complete variable domain is EPEVTQTPSHQVTQMGQEVILRCVPISNHLYFYWYRQILGQKVEFLVSFYNNEISEKSEIFDDQFSVERPDGSNFTLKIRSTKLEDSAMYFCASRREGTGELFFGEGSRLTVL.